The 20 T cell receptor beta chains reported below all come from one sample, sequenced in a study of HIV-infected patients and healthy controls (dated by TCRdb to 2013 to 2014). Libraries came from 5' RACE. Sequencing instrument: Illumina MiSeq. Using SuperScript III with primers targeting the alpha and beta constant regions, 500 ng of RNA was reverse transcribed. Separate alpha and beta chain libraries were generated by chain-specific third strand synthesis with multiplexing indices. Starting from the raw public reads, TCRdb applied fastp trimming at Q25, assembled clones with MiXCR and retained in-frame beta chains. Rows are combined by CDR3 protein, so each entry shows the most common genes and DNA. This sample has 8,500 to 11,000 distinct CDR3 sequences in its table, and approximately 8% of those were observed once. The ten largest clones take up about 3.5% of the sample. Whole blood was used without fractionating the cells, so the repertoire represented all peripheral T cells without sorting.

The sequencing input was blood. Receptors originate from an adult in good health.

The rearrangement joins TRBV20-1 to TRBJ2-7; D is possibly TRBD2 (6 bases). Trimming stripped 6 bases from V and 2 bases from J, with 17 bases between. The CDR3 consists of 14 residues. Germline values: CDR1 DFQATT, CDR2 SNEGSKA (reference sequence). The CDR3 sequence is CSATPGRGTYEQYF. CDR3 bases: TGCAGTGCCACCCCCGGGCGGGGAACCTACGAGCAGTACTTC.

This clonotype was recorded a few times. The CDR3 here is CASSLRSGQGRGTEAFF. The CDR3 nucleotides read TGTGCCAGCAGCTTACGATCTGGACAGGGAAGGGGAACTGAAGCTTTCTTT. The gene calls are TRBV7-9 and TRBJ1-1, with TRBD1 identical over 8 bases. V lost 2 bases to trimming and J lost 5 bases; unmatched junction nucleotides: 13. The CDR3 loop spans 17 amino acids. Germline loops: CDR1 SEHNR, CDR2 FQNEAQ (reference sequence).

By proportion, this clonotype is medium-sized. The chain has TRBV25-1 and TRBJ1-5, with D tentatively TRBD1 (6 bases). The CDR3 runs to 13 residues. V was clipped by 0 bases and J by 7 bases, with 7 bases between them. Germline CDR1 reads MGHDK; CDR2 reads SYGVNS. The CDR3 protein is CASSEYGQQPQHF. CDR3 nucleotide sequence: TGTGCCAGCAGTGAATATGGACAGCAGCCCCAGCATTTT.

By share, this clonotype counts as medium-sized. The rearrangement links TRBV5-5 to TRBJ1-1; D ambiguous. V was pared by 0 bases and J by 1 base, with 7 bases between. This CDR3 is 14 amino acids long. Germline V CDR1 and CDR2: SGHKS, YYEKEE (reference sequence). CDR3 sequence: CASSLAPENTEAFF. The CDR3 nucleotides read TGTGCCAGCAGCTTGGCCCCAGAGAACACTGAAGCTTTCTTT.

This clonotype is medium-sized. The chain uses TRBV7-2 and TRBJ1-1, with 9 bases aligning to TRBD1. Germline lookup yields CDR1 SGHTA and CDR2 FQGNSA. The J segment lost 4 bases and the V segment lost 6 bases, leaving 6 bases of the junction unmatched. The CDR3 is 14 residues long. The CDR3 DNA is TGTGCCAGCAGACAGGGGGCAGTGGGCACTGAAGCTTTCTTT. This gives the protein CASRQGAVGTEAFF.

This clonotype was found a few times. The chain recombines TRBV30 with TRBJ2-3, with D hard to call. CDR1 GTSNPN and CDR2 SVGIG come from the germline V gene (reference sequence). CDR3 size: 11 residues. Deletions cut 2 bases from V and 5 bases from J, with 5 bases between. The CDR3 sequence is CAWSYQDTQYF. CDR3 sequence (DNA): TGTGCCTGGAGTTACCAAGATACGCAGTATTTT. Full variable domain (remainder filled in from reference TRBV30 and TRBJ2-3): SQTIHQWPATLVQPVGSPLSLECTVEGTSNPNLYWYRQAAGRGLQLLFYSVGIGQISSEVPQNLSASRPQDRQFILSSKKLLLSDSGFYLCAWSYQDTQYFGPGTRLTVL.

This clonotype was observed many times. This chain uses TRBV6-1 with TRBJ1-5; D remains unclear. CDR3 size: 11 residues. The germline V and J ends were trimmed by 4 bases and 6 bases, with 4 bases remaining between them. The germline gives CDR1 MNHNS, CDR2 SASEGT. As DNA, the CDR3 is TGTGCCAGCAGTGTCGCTCAGCCCCAGCATTTT. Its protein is CASSVAQPQHF.

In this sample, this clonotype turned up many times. CDR3 bases: TGCAGTGCAACCCGACAGGGGGAGAATGGCTACACCTTC. Encoded protein: CSATRQGENGYTF. The J gene is TRBJ1-2, the V gene TRBV20-1; 9 bases match TRBD1. V lost 6 bases to trimming and J lost 6 bases; unmatched junction nucleotides: 8. The CDR3 has 13 amino acids. Germline CDR1 is DFQATT and CDR2 is SNEGSKA (reference sequence).

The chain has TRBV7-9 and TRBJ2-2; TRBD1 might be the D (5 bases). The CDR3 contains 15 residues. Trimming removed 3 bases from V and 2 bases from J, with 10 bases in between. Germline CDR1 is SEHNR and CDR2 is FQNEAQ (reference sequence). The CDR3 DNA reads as TGTGCCAGCAGCTTTGAACAGGTCAACACCGGGGAGCTGTTTTTT. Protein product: CASSFEQVNTGELFF.

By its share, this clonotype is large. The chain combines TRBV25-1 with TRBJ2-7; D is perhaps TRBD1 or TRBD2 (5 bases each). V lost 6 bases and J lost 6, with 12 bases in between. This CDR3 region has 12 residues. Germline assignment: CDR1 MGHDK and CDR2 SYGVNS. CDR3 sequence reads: CASRGVSPEQYF. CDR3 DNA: TGTGCCAGCAGGGGGGTTTCCCCCGAGCAGTACTTC.

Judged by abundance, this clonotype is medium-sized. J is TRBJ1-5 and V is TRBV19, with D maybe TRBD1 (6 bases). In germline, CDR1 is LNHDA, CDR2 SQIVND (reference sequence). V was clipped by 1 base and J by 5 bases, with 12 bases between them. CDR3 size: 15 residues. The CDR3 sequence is CASSIGLRGDQPQHF. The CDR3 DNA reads TGTGCCAGTAGTATAGGTCTCAGGGGTGATCAGCCCCAGCATTTT.

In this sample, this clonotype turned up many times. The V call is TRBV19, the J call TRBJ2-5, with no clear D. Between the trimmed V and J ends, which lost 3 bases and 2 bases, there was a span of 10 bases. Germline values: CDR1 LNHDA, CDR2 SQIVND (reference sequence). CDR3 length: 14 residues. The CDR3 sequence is CASSINGRQETQYF. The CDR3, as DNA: TGTGCCAGTAGTATCAATGGCAGACAAGAGACCCAGTACTTC.

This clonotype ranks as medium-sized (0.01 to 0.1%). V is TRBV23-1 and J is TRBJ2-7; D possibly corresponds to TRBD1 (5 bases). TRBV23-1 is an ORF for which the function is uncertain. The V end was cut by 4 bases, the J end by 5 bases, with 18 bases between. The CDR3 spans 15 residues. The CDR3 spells CASSLYKGPQDEQYF. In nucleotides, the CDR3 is TGCGCCAGCAGTCTTTACAAGGGGCCTCAGGACGAGCAGTACTTC.

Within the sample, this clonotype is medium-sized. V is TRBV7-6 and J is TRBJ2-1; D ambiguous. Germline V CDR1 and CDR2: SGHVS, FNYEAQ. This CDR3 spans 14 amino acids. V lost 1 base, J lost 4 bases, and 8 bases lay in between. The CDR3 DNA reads TGTGCCAGCAGCTTAGATGGCCTGTACAATGAGCAGTTCTTC. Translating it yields CASSLDGLYNEQFF. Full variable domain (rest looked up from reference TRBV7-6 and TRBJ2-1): GAGVSQSPRYKVTKRGQDVALRCDPISGHVSLYWYRQALGQGPEFLTYFNYEAQQDKSGLPNDRFSAERPEGSISTLTIQRTEQRDSAMYRCASSLDGLYNEQFFGPGTRLTVL.

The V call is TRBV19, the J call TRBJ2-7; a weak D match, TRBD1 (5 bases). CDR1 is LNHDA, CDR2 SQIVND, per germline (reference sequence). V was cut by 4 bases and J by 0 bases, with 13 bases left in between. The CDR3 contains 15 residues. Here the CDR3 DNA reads TGTGCCAGTAGTACCGTGCACAGGAGCTCCTACGAGCAGTACTTC. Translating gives CASSTVHRSSYEQYF.

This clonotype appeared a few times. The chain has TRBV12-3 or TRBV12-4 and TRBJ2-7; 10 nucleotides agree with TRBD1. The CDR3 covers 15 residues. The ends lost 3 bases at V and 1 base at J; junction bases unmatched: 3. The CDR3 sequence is CASSFRGQGSYEQYF. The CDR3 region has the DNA TGTGCCAGCAGTTTCAGGGGACAGGGGTCCTACGAGCAGTACTTC.

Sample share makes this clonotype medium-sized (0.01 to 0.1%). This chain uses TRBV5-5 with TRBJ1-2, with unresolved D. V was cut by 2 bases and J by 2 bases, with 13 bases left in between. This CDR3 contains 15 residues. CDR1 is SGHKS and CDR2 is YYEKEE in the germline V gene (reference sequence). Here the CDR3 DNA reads TGTGCCAGCAGCTTTGAAGTGACGGTGAACTATGGCTACACCTTC. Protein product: CASSFEVTVNYGYTF.

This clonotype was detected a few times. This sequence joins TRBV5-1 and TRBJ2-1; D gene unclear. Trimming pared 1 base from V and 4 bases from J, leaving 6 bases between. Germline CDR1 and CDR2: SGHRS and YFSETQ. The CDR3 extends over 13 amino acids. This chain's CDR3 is CASSLQGYNEQFF. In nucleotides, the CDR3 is TGCGCCAGCAGCTTGCAAGGATACAATGAGCAGTTCTTC.

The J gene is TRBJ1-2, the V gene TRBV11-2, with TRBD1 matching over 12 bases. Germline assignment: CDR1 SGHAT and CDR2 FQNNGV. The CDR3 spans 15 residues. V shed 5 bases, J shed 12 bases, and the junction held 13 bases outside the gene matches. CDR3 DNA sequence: TGTGCCAGCAGCCCCGCCCGGGGACAGGGGGCAGTAGACACCTTC. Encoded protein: CASSPARGQGAVDTF.

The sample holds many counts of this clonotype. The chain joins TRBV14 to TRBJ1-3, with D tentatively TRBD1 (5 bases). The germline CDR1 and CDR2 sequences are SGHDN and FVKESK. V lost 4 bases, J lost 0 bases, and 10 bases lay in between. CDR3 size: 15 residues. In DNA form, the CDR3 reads TGTGCCAGCAGCCGACGGGACCACTCTGGAAACACCATATATTTT. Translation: CASSRRDHSGNTIYF.